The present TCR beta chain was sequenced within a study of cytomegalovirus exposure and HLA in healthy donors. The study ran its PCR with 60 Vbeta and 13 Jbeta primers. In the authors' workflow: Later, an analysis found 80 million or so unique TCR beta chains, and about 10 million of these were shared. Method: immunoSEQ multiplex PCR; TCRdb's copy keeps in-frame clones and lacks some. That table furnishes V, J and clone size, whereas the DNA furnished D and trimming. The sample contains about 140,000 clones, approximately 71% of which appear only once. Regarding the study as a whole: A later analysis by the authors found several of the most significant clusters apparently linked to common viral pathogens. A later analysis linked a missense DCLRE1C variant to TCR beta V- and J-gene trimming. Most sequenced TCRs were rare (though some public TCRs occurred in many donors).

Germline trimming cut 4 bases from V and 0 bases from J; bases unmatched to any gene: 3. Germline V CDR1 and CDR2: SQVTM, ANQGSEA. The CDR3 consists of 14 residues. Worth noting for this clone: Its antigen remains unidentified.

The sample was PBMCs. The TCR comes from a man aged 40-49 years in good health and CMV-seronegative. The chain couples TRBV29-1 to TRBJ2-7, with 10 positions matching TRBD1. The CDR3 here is CSVAGTGVSYEQYF. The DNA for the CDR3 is TGCAGCGTTGCTGGGACAGGGGTCTCCTACGAGCAGTACTTC.